The clone carrying this TCR beta chain was seen repeatedly, ten times or more. Its target is unknown. The data originate from a study of T cells in Graves' hyperthyroidism and ophthalmopathy. Source material for PBMCs was over 7.5 ml fresh peripheral blood. What was amplified from RNA transcripts were TCR beta CDR3 regions. The study used the HTBI primer set for a first-round RT-PCR of the TCR CDR3. Each CDR3 protein is one row after TCRdb ran MiXCR on the multiplex PCR reads. This table holds over 150,000 distinct CDR3 sequences, about a sixth found once. Study-wide results and caveats: In blood, most of the thyroid clonotypes expanded above 0.001 were also present.

Germline assignment: CDR1 SGHAT and CDR2 FQNNGV. The junction had 4 bases not matched to a gene; V was cut back by 2 bases and J by 0 bases. This CDR3 contains 16 residues. V is TRBV11-2 and J is TRBJ2-7; 10 nucleotides align to TRBD2. The sequencing input was blood. The source of this sequence is a woman between 45 and 65 years old with Graves' hyperthyroidism. Here the CDR3 DNA reads TGTGCCAGCAGCTTACAAACTAGCGGGACCTCCTACGAGCAGTACTTC. This gives the protein CASSLQTSGTSYEQYF.